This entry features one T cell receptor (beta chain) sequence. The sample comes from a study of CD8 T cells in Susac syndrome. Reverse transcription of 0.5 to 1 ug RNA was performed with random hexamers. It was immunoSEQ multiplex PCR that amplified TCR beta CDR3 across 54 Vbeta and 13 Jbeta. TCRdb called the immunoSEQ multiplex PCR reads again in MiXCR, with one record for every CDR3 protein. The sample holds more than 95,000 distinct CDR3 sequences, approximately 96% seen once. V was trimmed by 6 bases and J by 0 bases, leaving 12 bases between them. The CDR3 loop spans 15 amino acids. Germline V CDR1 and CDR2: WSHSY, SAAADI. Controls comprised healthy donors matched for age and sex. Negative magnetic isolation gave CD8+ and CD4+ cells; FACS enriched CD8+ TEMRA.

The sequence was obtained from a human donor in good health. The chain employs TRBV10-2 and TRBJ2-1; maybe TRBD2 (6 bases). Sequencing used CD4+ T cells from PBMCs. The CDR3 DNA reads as TGCGCCAGCAGCGGGGGTCGGAGCTCCTACAATGAGCAGTTCTTC. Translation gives CASSGGRSSYNEQFF.